This TCR beta chain was recorded in a study of cytomegalovirus exposure and HLA in healthy donors. Study details: It was reported in a later analysis that the 90 to 150 validation repertoires used the same platform as the approximately 650 first-cohort repertoires. Study results and limitations: Rare TCR sequences dominated, though some public TCRs recurred in many donors. Reports indicated that the classifier achieved high specificity and sensitivity in diagnosing cytomegalovirus status. Subsequent analysis of the 120 or so validation repertoires found a tendency for first-cohort TCR clusters to co-occur.

Remarks on this clone: The antigen is unknown.

The CDR3 spans 14 residues. The ends were cut back, 7 bases at V and 3 bases at J, with 16 bases in the middle. The V gene's germline CDR1 is MNHEY and CDR2 SMNVEV (reference sequence). The table came from immunoSEQ multiplex PCR; TCRdb's copy has only in-frame clones and leaves some out. The repertoire has more than 250,000 clones, less than 95% of them found once; the top ten carry approximately 3.1%. This chain joins TRBV27 and TRBJ2-7; the D gene is possibly TRBD2 (7 bases). This sequence originates from a woman aged 25 to 45 in good health and CMV-seronegative. Sequenced: PBMCs. The CDR3 coding sequence is TGTGCCAGCACCCGGACAGCGGGGAACTACGAGCAGTACTTC. It yields the protein CASTRTAGNYEQYF.